This record covers a single TCR beta chain. Its matching antigen is unknown. The record originates from a study of graft-versus-host responses after intestinal transplantation. Study-level background: Those transplanted obtained multivisceral, liver-intestinal, or isolated intestinal grafts. Among the recipients, all got anti-thymocyte globulin induction and then tacrolimus and steroids for 2 to 3 years.

Profiled with immunoSEQ multiplex PCR; TCRdb holds only in-frame clones, not every one. The sample yields 84,000 or so clones, roughly 93% seen once. The CDR3 has 14 amino acids. The germline V gene encodes CDR1 MNHNS and CDR2 SASEGT. V lost 6 bases and J 2 bases, leaving 14 bases between the germline ends. Study findings and constraints: The study associated peak circulating GvH clone levels with early post-transplant HvG declines.

The gene calls are TRBV6-1 and TRBJ2-7, with unresolved D. This sequence was found in a human donor who was the organ donor for an intestinal transplant. The source was unstimulated CD8+ T cells sorted from spleen or lymph node cells, collected before transplant. The CDR3 DNA reads TGTGCCAGCAGCCTAGAACCCAATCCCTACGAGCAGTACTTC. Its translation is CASSLEPNPYEQYF.